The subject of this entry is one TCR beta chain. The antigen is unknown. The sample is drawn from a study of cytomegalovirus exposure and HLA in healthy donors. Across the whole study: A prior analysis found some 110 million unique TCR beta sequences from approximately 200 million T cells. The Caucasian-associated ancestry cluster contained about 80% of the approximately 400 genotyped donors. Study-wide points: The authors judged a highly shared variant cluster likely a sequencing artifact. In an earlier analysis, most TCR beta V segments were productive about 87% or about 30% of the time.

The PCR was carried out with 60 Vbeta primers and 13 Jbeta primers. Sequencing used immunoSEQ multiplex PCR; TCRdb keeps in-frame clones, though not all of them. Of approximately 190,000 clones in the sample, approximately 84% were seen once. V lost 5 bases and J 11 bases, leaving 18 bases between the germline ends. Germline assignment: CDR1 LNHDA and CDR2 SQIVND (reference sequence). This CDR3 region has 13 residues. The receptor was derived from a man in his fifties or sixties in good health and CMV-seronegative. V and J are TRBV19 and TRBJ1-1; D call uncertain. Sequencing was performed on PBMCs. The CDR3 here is CASSVDTSRFAFF. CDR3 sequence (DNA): TGTGCCAGTAGTGTCGACACCTCCCGCTTTGCTTTCTTT.